This TCR beta chain derives from a study of T-cell memory formation after mild COVID-19. Study summary: The two donors had largely donor-specific TCR clusters. Findings of the study overall: The study detected some responding clones in pre-infection memory, suggesting cross-reactive memory joined.

CDR3 length: 12 residues. Germline V gene lookup returns CDR1 SGHVS and CDR2 FNYEAQ. Trimming stripped 5 bases from V and 11 bases from J, with 13 bases between. To note about this clonotype: Its matching antigen is unknown.

TCR alpha and TCR beta cDNA libraries with sample barcodes and UMIs came from 5'RACE using constant-segment primers. TCRdb passed the 5' RACE reads through MiXCR, listing each CDR3 protein once. Of under 300,000 distinct CDR3 sequences in the sample, about a sixth were seen once. This TCR derives from a man aged 18 to 35 who had mild COVID-19 (a few samples of this study predate the infection). Cell type and time point are not known. The chain uses TRBV7-6 and TRBJ1-5, with D perhaps matching TRBD1 (6 bases). The material sequenced was PBMCs or a T cell subset sorted from them (not recorded which). CDR3 sequence: CASSRSGEAQHF. The CDR3 nucleotides are TGTGCCAGCAGCCGATCAGGGGAAGCCCAGCATTTT.